This T cell receptor (beta chain) was identified during a study of control samples from healthy donors and cancer patients. The CDR3 covers 13 residues. From germline, CDR1 is SQVTM and CDR2 ANQGSEA. With regard to this clone: The junction departs from germline at one end; a sequencing error may be responsible.

Some clones are missing from TCRdb's copy, which holds only in-frame ones; the method was immunoSEQ multiplex PCR. The table includes over 75,000 clones, 91% detected once. The chain has TRBV29-1 and TRBJ1-2; D is unresolved. Sequencing was performed on blood. The source is a man between 25 and 39 years old in good health. CDR3 DNA sequence: TGCAGCGTGGAAGATCGGGGAGGGAGTGGCTACACCTTC. This translates into CSVEDRGGSGYTF.